Each of the 9 T cell receptor beta chains below was sequenced from the same sample in a study of blood T cell repertoires in COVID-19 (dated by TCRdb to the early 2020s). Libraries were made using the immunoSEQ multiplex PCR assay. TCRdb's version of the immuneACCESS table is confined to in-frame rearrangements and falls short of the full clone set. An unresolved V gene accounts for under half of the shortfall where checked; the remainder is of unknown origin. The table for this sample lists 250,000 or so clones; more than 70% of them were counted only once. Of the sample, 2.7% is held by the ten largest clones. Sequences were obtained from peripheral blood. The receptors were gathered from a woman aged 55-70 years with acute or convalescent COVID-19.

This sequence joins TRBV28 and TRBJ1-2, with 7 bases identical to TRBD1. The CDR3 contains 13 residues. V was clipped by 7 bases and J by 5 bases; unmatched bases: 7. Germline assignment: CDR1 MDHEN and CDR2 SYDVKM. For the CDR3, the DNA is TGTGCCAGCACGGACAGGCGTCCGTATGGCTACACCTTC. Translation: CASTDRRPYGYTF.

This chain connects TRBV19 to TRBJ1-1, with 8 bases that match TRBD1. Germline trimming cut 7 bases from V and 10 bases from J; bases unmatched to any gene: 11. The germline V gene has CDR1 LNHDA and CDR2 SQIVND (reference sequence). The CDR3 has 13 amino acids. The CDR3 loop reads CASIGDRGGRAFF. CDR3 nucleotides: TGTGCCAGTATCGGAGACAGGGGTGGTCGAGCTTTCTTT.

CDR3 region: CASGLGDRRQPQHF. In DNA, the CDR3 is TGTGCTAGTGGTTTGGGGGACAGGCGGCAGCCCCAGCATTTT. V gene TRBV12-5 combines with J gene TRBJ1-5, with 8 bases identical to TRBD1. Unmatched junction bases numbered 3, after V lost 1 base and J lost 7 bases. Germline V gives CDR1 LGHNT, CDR2 FRNRAP. This CDR3 region has 14 residues.

The chain uses TRBV21-1 and TRBJ1-1. TRBV21-1 represents a pseudogene. The CDR3 contains 13 residues. In DNA, the CDR3 is TGTGCCAGCTTAAGGGAGGGGAACACTGAAGCTTTCTTT. It codes for CASLREGNTEAFF.

V is TRBV6-6 and J is TRBJ1-5; the D gene is possibly TRBD1 (5 bases). CDR3 size: 14 residues. CDR1 and CDR2 (germline): MNHNY, SVGAGI (reference sequence). Trimming stripped 6 bases from V and 5 bases from J, with 14 bases between. The CDR3 coding sequence is TGTGCCAGCAGCGTCCAGGGTTGGGATCAGCCCCAGCATTTT. Amino acid sequence: CASSVQGWDQPQHF.

This clone showed up just once. The chain carries TRBV5-1 and TRBJ2-7; tentative D call: TRBD1 (5 bases). The CDR3 is 14 amino acids. CDR1 and CDR2 from the germline V gene are SGHRS and YFSETQ. Trimming removed 4 bases from V and 2 bases from J, with 13 bases in between. The DNA for the CDR3 is TGCGCCAGCAGCATCACAGGTATGGCCTACGAGCAGTACTTC. Translation gives CASSITGMAYEQYF.

The rearrangement uses TRBV10-1 and TRBJ2-7; 11 positions match TRBD1. The V gene's germline CDR1 is WNHNN and CDR2 SYGVQD (reference sequence). This CDR3 comprises 17 residues. The V gene end was trimmed by 7 bases and the J gene end by 3 bases; junction bases not matched to a gene: 14. The CDR3 DNA sequence: TGCGCCAGCACCGGGACAGGGGGACGATCAACTTGCTACGAGCAGTACTTC. It is translated as CASTGTGGRSTCYEQYF.

The chain carries TRBV9 and TRBJ1-2; the D is unclear. The germline V gene has CDR1 SGDLS and CDR2 YYNGEE. The CDR3 covers 13 residues. Between the trimmed V and J ends, which lost 0 bases and 4 bases, there was a span of 7 bases. This CDR3 is CASSVVESYGYTF. The CDR3 DNA reads TGTGCCAGCAGCGTAGTAGAGTCCTATGGCTACACCTTC.

This rearrangement joins TRBV6-1 to TRBJ2-7, with 8 positions matching TRBD1. The CDR3 totals 15 residues. Trimming at V came to 1 base and at J to 3 bases, leaving 5 bases not matched to a gene. Germline V gene lookup returns CDR1 MNHNS and CDR2 SASEGT. CDR3 coding DNA: TGTGCCAGCAGTGAAGGACAGGGGAGCTTCTACGAGCAGTACTTC. Its translation: CASSEGQGSFYEQYF.